The rows below give T cell receptor beta chains drawn from one sample of a study of blood T cell repertoires in COVID-19. Some clones are missing from TCRdb's copy, which holds only in-frame ones; the method was immunoSEQ multiplex PCR. The sample carries under 350,000 clones, more than 85% recorded once. Specimen: peripheral blood. These receptors were obtained from a man in his forties or fifties with acute or convalescent COVID-19. The CDR3 runs from the conserved cysteine through the conserved F or W. D genes are given only for firm matches. Clone size is shown for a subset of rows, as once, few, many or a class of expanded clone.

cdr3_aa: CASSLGINYGYTF
cdr3_nt: TGCGCCAGCAGCTTGGGTATTAACTATGGCTACACCTTC
d_call: .
v_call: TRBV5-1
clone_size: few
j_call: TRBJ1-2

cdr3_aa: CASSPPSGGHTQYF
cdr3_nt: TGTGCCAGCTCACCACCGTCCGGGGGGCATACGCAGTATTTT
d_call: .
v_call: TRBV18
clone_size: .
j_call: TRBJ2-3

cdr3_aa: CASAADRAWSEKLFF
cdr3_nt: TGTGCCAGCGCTGCGGACAGGGCGTGGAGTGAAAAACTGTTTTTT
d_call: TRBD1
v_call: TRBV6-5
clone_size: .
j_call: TRBJ1-4

cdr3_aa: CASSPRGGGGTQYF
cdr3_nt: TGTGCCAGCAGCCCCAGAGGCGGGGGGGGTACGCAGTATTTT
d_call: TRBD2
v_call: TRBV11-2
clone_size: .
j_call: TRBJ2-3

cdr3_aa: CASSWTGGYEQYF
cdr3_nt: TGTGCCAGCAGTTGGACAGGGGGGTACGAGCAGTACTTC
d_call: TRBD1
v_call: TRBV6-5
clone_size: .
j_call: TRBJ2-7

cdr3_aa: CASSLGLAGATNEQFF
cdr3_nt: TGTGCCAGCAGCCTGGGACTAGCGGGGGCCACAAATGAGCAGTTCTTC
d_call: TRBD2
v_call: TRBV5-6
clone_size: .
j_call: TRBJ2-1

cdr3_aa: CASSLKRRQPQHF
cdr3_nt: TGTGCCAGCAGTTTAAAGAGGAGGCAGCCCCAGCATTTT
d_call: .
v_call: TRBV12-3/TRBV12-4
clone_size: few
j_call: TRBJ1-5

cdr3_aa: CATSDFGTGSEETQYF
cdr3_nt: TGTGCCACCAGTGATTTCGGGACAGGGAGTGAAGAGACCCAGTACTTC
d_call: TRBD1
v_call: TRBV24-1
clone_size: once
j_call: TRBJ2-5

cdr3_aa: CASSFRTGTSNQPQHF
cdr3_nt: TGTGCCAGCAGTTTTCGGACAGGGACCAGCAATCAGCCCCAGCATTTT
d_call: TRBD1
v_call: TRBV2
clone_size: .
j_call: TRBJ1-5

cdr3_aa: CASSDQTGRNEQFF
cdr3_nt: TGTGCCAGCAGTGACCAGACAGGGAGAAATGAGCAGTTCTTC
d_call: TRBD1
v_call: TRBV6-4
clone_size: .
j_call: TRBJ2-1

cdr3_aa: CASSTSHDRVFYEQYF
cdr3_nt: TGCGCCAGCAGCACATCTCATGACAGGGTTTTTTACGAGCAGTACTTC
d_call: TRBD1
v_call: TRBV4-1
clone_size: .
j_call: TRBJ2-7

cdr3_aa: CASSQQTLGLGYTF
cdr3_nt: TGTGCCAGCAGCCAACAGACCCTCGGGTTAGGCTACACCTTC
d_call: .
v_call: TRBV14
clone_size: .
j_call: TRBJ1-2

cdr3_aa: CASSWAWNTEAFF
cdr3_nt: TGTGCCAGCAGTTGGGCGTGGAACACTGAAGCTTTCTTT
d_call: .
v_call: TRBV6-6
clone_size: .
j_call: TRBJ1-1

cdr3_aa: CASSSGTGTKTSGYTF
cdr3_nt: TGCGCCAGCAGCTCCGGGACAGGGACGAAAACATCCGGCTACACCTTC
d_call: TRBD1
v_call: TRBV5-1
clone_size: few
j_call: TRBJ1-2

cdr3_aa: CASTFQGDGELFF
cdr3_nt: TGCGCCAGCACCTTCCAGGGGGACGGGGAGCTGTTTTTT
d_call: TRBD1
v_call: TRBV5-1
clone_size: .
j_call: TRBJ2-2

cdr3_aa: CATSTGLINSPLHF
cdr3_nt: TGTGCCACCAGCACAGGGTTGATTAATTCACCCCTCCACTTT
d_call: .
v_call: TRBV15
clone_size: .
j_call: TRBJ1-6

cdr3_aa: CASSPPTGVNEQYF
cdr3_nt: TGTGCCAGCTCACCACCGACAGGGGTTAACGAGCAGTACTTC
d_call: TRBD1
v_call: TRBV18
clone_size: .
j_call: TRBJ2-7

cdr3_aa: CASSDGQGAQPQHF
cdr3_nt: TGTGCCAGCAGTGACGGACAGGGGGCTCAGCCCCAGCATTTT
d_call: TRBD1
v_call: TRBV6-1
clone_size: few
j_call: TRBJ1-5

cdr3_aa: CASKREGEKLFF
cdr3_nt: TGTGCCAGCAAAAGGGAGGGCGAAAAACTGTTTTTT
d_call: .
v_call: TRBV7-8
clone_size: .
j_call: TRBJ1-4

cdr3_aa: CASSEGDTEAFF
cdr3_nt: TGTGCCAGCAGTGAGGGAGACACTGAAGCTTTCTTT
d_call: .
v_call: TRBV2
clone_size: .
j_call: TRBJ1-1

cdr3_aa: CASSVTGRGELFF
cdr3_nt: TGTGCCAGCAGCGTAACAGGACGAGGGGAGCTGTTTTTT
d_call: .
v_call: TRBV27
clone_size: .
j_call: TRBJ2-2

cdr3_aa: CASSKAVDSTNTEAFF
cdr3_nt: TGTGCCAGCAGCAAAGCTGTGGACAGTACGAACACTGAAGCTTTCTTT
d_call: .
v_call: TRBV21-1
clone_size: .
j_call: TRBJ1-1

cdr3_aa: CATSGHPNTEAFF
cdr3_nt: TGTGCCACCAGCGGACACCCTAACACTGAAGCTTTCTTT
d_call: .
v_call: TRBV15
clone_size: .
j_call: TRBJ1-1

cdr3_aa: CASSRTGPYEQYF
cdr3_nt: TGTGCCAGCAGCCGGACAGGGCCCTACGAGCAGTACTTC
d_call: TRBD1
v_call: TRBV3-1/TRBV3-2
clone_size: .
j_call: TRBJ2-7

cdr3_aa: CAISESFDTEAFF
cdr3_nt: TGTGCCATCAGTGAGAGCTTCGACACTGAAGCTTTCTTT
d_call: .
v_call: TRBV10-3
clone_size: few
j_call: TRBJ1-1

cdr3_aa: CSVAGTLNTEAFF
cdr3_nt: TGCAGCGTTGCAGGGACACTGAACACTGAAGCTTTCTTT
d_call: .
v_call: TRBV29-1
clone_size: .
j_call: TRBJ1-1

cdr3_aa: CASSLAYSSDTQYF
cdr3_nt: TGTGCCAGCAGCTTGGCGTATTCGTCGGATACGCAGTATTTT
d_call: .
v_call: TRBV5-5
clone_size: .
j_call: TRBJ2-3

cdr3_aa: CASPDRGREESQPQHF
cdr3_nt: TGTGCCAGCCCCGACAGGGGGCGGGAGGAGAGTCAGCCCCAGCATTTT
d_call: TRBD1
v_call: TRBV11-2
clone_size: .
j_call: TRBJ1-5

cdr3_aa: CASSENQGLGEQYF
cdr3_nt: TGTGCCAGCAGTGAAAACCAGGGCTTGGGCGAGCAGTACTTC
d_call: .
v_call: TRBV6-1
clone_size: .
j_call: TRBJ2-7

cdr3_aa: CASSSNRGPYEQYF
cdr3_nt: TGTGCCAGCAGCTCGAACAGGGGGCCGTACGAGCAGTACTTC
d_call: TRBD1
v_call: TRBV5-6
clone_size: .
j_call: TRBJ2-7

cdr3_aa: CASSQMLAATDTQYF
cdr3_nt: TGTGCCAGCAGCCAAATGCTAGCGGCCACAGATACGCAGTATTTT
d_call: TRBD2
v_call: TRBV3-1/TRBV3-2
clone_size: .
j_call: TRBJ2-3

cdr3_aa: CASSLGGAYGYTF
cdr3_nt: TGCGCCAGCAGCTTAGGGGGCGCCTATGGCTACACCTTC
d_call: TRBD1
v_call: TRBV5-1
clone_size: .
j_call: TRBJ1-2

cdr3_aa: CASSSTGLNTEAFF
cdr3_nt: TGTGCCAGCAGCTCCACAGGGTTGAACACTGAAGCTTTCTTT
d_call: .
v_call: TRBV7-3
clone_size: .
j_call: TRBJ1-1

cdr3_aa: CASSGHLRRRNYGYTF
cdr3_nt: TGTGCCAGCAGTGGACACCTCAGACGTCGTAACTATGGCTACACCTTC
d_call: .
v_call: TRBV6-1
clone_size: .
j_call: TRBJ1-2

cdr3_aa: CASSPAGVIEQYF
cdr3_nt: TGTGCCAGCAGCCCAGCAGGGGTCATCGAGCAGTACTTC
d_call: .
v_call: TRBV14
clone_size: .
j_call: TRBJ2-7

cdr3_aa: CASSVVLAPSTDTQYF
cdr3_nt: TGTGCCAGCAGCGTAGTACTAGCTCCAAGCACAGATACGCAGTATTTT
d_call: .
v_call: TRBV9
clone_size: .
j_call: TRBJ2-3

cdr3_aa: CASRTTSAYEQYF
cdr3_nt: TGTGCCAGCAGGACAACATCCGCCTACGAGCAGTACTTC
d_call: .
v_call: TRBV6-5
clone_size: .
j_call: TRBJ2-7

cdr3_aa: CASSFAGYPNQPQHF
cdr3_nt: TGTGCCAGCAGTTTCGCGGGGTATCCCAATCAGCCCCAGCATTTT
d_call: .
v_call: TRBV27
clone_size: .
j_call: TRBJ1-5

cdr3_aa: CASRKLAGGEQYF
cdr3_nt: TGTGCCAGCAGAAAACTAGCGGGGGGGGAGCAGTACTTC
d_call: TRBD2
v_call: TRBV3-1/TRBV3-2
clone_size: .
j_call: TRBJ2-7

cdr3_aa: CAWQAGAGLRSNQPQHF
cdr3_nt: TGTGCCTGGCAGGCAGGCGCGGGATTAAGAAGCAATCAGCCCCAGCATTTT
d_call: .
v_call: TRBV30
clone_size: .
j_call: TRBJ1-5

cdr3_aa: CASSLLGGGSYNEQFF
cdr3_nt: TGTGCCAGCAGCTTATTGGGGGGGGGATCCTACAATGAGCAGTTCTTC
d_call: TRBD2
v_call: TRBV11-2
clone_size: .
j_call: TRBJ2-1

cdr3_aa: CAISESGREGDYGYTF
cdr3_nt: TGTGCCATCAGTGAGTCGGGCAGGGAAGGGGACTATGGCTACACCTTC
d_call: .
v_call: TRBV10-3
clone_size: .
j_call: TRBJ1-2

cdr3_aa: CASGFSREQGADTEAFF
cdr3_nt: TGTGCTAGTGGTTTTTCGCGGGAGCAGGGGGCCGACACTGAAGCTTTCTTT
d_call: TRBD1
v_call: TRBV12-5
clone_size: .
j_call: TRBJ1-1

cdr3_aa: CASSDYRGDTQYF
cdr3_nt: TGTGCCAGCAGTGATTATCGGGGGGATACGCAGTATTTT
d_call: .
v_call: TRBV25-1
clone_size: few
j_call: TRBJ2-3

cdr3_aa: CASSLVAASSYEQYF
cdr3_nt: TGCGCCAGCAGCTTGGTGGCGGCAAGCTCCTACGAGCAGTACTTC
d_call: .
v_call: TRBV5-1
clone_size: .
j_call: TRBJ2-7

cdr3_aa: CASRRTGGEEGYTF
cdr3_nt: TGTGCCAGCAGGAGGACAGGGGGCGAGGAAGGCTACACCTTC
d_call: TRBD1
v_call: TRBV2
clone_size: once
j_call: TRBJ1-2

cdr3_aa: CATLASLGASYEQYF
cdr3_nt: TGTGCCACCCTCGCGAGCCTAGGCGCCAGCTACGAGCAGTACTTC
d_call: .
v_call: TRBV6-5
clone_size: .
j_call: TRBJ2-7

cdr3_aa: CASRPQGNTEAFF
cdr3_nt: TGTGCCAGCAGGCCCCAGGGGAACACTGAAGCTTTCTTT
d_call: .
v_call: TRBV6-6
clone_size: .
j_call: TRBJ1-1

cdr3_aa: CASSATTESNSPLHF
cdr3_nt: TGTGCCAGCAGCGCCACGACAGAGAGCAATTCACCCCTCCACTTT
d_call: .
v_call: TRBV9
clone_size: few
j_call: TRBJ1-6

cdr3_aa: CASSLANGRQYF
cdr3_nt: TGTGCCAGCAGCTTAGCTAATGGCAGGCAGTACTTC
d_call: .
v_call: TRBV7-9
clone_size: .
j_call: TRBJ2-7

cdr3_aa: CASSGLVNSPLHF
cdr3_nt: TGTGCCAGCAGCGGACTCGTTAATTCACCCCTCCACTTT
d_call: .
v_call: TRBV9
clone_size: .
j_call: TRBJ1-6

cdr3_aa: CASSYETMNTGELFF
cdr3_nt: TGTGCCAGCAGTTACGAGACAATGAACACCGGGGAGCTGTTTTTT
d_call: .
v_call: TRBV6-5
clone_size: .
j_call: TRBJ2-2

cdr3_aa: CASRDGGGNTEAFF
cdr3_nt: TGTGCCAGCAGGGACGGAGGGGGCAACACTGAAGCTTTCTTT
d_call: TRBD1
v_call: TRBV6-5
clone_size: .
j_call: TRBJ1-1

cdr3_aa: CATSRGQDINSPLHF
cdr3_nt: TGTGCCACCAGCAGAGGACAGGATATTAATTCACCCCTCCACTTT
d_call: .
v_call: TRBV15
clone_size: .
j_call: TRBJ1-6

cdr3_aa: CASTPGLGQGARRAFF
cdr3_nt: TGTGCCAGCACCCCGGGGCTTGGACAGGGGGCCCGTCGGGCTTTCTTT
d_call: TRBD1
v_call: TRBV5-6
clone_size: .
j_call: TRBJ1-1